The next 28 T cell receptor beta chains were all read from a single sample in a study of T cell changes during pregnancy in multiple sclerosis. Measured with immunoSEQ multiplex PCR; TCRdb has only the in-frame clones, and not every one. Among around 83,000 clones listed, over 80% were seen once. The sample here was CD4+ T cells from peripheral blood mononuclear cells, taken in the second trimester of pregnancy. The receptors derive from a female donor with multiple sclerosis, enrolled in a pregnancy study.

This chain joins TRBV7-8 and TRBJ2-5, with unresolved D. Deletions cut 1 base from V and 0 bases from J, with 6 bases between. Germline CDR1 reads SGHVS; CDR2 reads FQNEAQ. This CDR3 contains 14 residues. CDR3 nucleotide sequence: TGTGCCAGCAGCTTAGACCGGTACCAAGAGACCCAGTACTTC. Its translation is CASSLDRYQETQYF.

The chain recombines TRBV28 with TRBJ1-5; 8 bases agree with TRBD1. The trim removed 5 bases at V and 4 bases at J, leaving 1 base unmatched. The CDR3 is 13 residues long. Germline CDR1 MDHEN, CDR2 SYDVKM. The CDR3 DNA reads as TGTGCCAGCAGTGGACAGGGAAATCAGCCCCAGCATTTT. This encodes CASSGQGNQPQHF.

This chain uses TRBV5-1 with TRBJ2-1; 16 nucleotides line up with TRBD2. Unmatched junction bases numbered 6, after V lost 4 bases and J lost 8 bases. The CDR3 runs 16 residues. Germline CDR1 and CDR2: SGHRS and YFSETQ. In nucleotides, the CDR3 is TGCGCCAGCAGCCTGGGACTAGCGGGAGGGACAGATGAGCAGTTCTTC. The encoded protein is CASSLGLAGGTDEQFF.

As DNA, the CDR3 is TGTGCCAGCAGCTCGACAGGGGGCGAGGAAGCTTTCTTT. This encodes CASSSTGGEEAFF. The gene calls are TRBV11-2 and TRBJ1-1; TRBD1 matches at 10 bases. CDR1 and CDR2 from the germline V gene are SGHAT and FQNNGV. This CDR3 comprises 13 residues. The V segment lost 4 bases and the J segment 8 bases; nucleotides outside the gene matches: 4.

The J gene is TRBJ1-1, the V gene TRBV30; D might be TRBD1 (5 bases). The CDR3 sequence is 11 residues long. Between the trimmed V and J ends, which lost 8 bases and 1 base, there was a span of 8 bases. Germline CDR1 GTSNPN, CDR2 SVGIG (reference sequence). CDR3 in amino acids: CAGGQNTEAFF. The CDR3, as DNA: TGTGCCGGCGGACAGAACACTGAAGCTTTCTTT.

V and J are TRBV30 and TRBJ1-1; unclear D gene. The CDR3 loop spans 12 amino acids. Germline V lookup: CDR1 GTSNPN, CDR2 SVGIG (reference sequence). The V and J ends lost 3 bases and 4 bases respectively, with 9 bases between them. In nucleotides, the CDR3 is TGTGCCTGGAGGGTGCGGGGCACTGAAGCTTTCTTT. Amino acids: CAWRVRGTEAFF.

The chain combines TRBV20-1 with TRBJ2-1; perhaps TRBD2 as D (6 bases). This CDR3 is built from 10 residues. V was pared by 8 bases and J by 8 bases, with 10 bases between. Germline V gene data show CDR1 as DFQATT and CDR2 as SNEGSKA (reference sequence). CDR3 bases: TGCAGTCCCCGGAGGGATGAGCAGTTCTTC. Translation: CSPRRDEQFF.

This clone was observed a handful of times. The rearrangement joins TRBV7-6 to TRBJ2-2, with 9 bases lining up with TRBD1. Germline V gives CDR1 SGHVS, CDR2 FNYEAQ. The trim removed 10 bases at V and 5 bases at J, leaving 8 bases unmatched. The CDR3 extends over 14 amino acids. The CDR3 bases are TGTGCCACCCGAGGGACAGGGAGGACCGGGGAGCTGTTTTTT. Protein product: CATRGTGRTGELFF.

The genes are TRBV5-4 and TRBJ1-4; TRBD1 matches 7 bases. CDR1 SGHNT and CDR2 YYREEE come from the germline V gene (reference sequence). The V segment lost 2 bases and the J segment 3 bases; nucleotides outside the gene matches: 1. This CDR3 has 14 residues. The CDR3 sequence: CASSFDRANEKLFF. The CDR3 nucleotides are TGTGCCAGCAGCTTTGACAGGGCTAATGAAAAACTGTTTTTT.

V usage is TRBV28 and J usage is TRBJ1-2; D not certain. Trimming stripped 3 bases from V and 4 bases from J, with 18 bases between. Germline V CDR1 and CDR2: MDHEN, SYDVKM. The CDR3 has 16 amino acids. The CDR3 DNA is TGTGCCAGCAGTTTCATGAGCGCTCCAAGGATCTATGGCTACACCTTC. Its translation: CASSFMSAPRIYGYTF.

The chain couples TRBV19 to TRBJ1-1; D possibly corresponds to TRBD1 (5 bases). This CDR3 has 19 residues. V was clipped by 4 bases and J by 0 bases, with 24 bases between them. Per the germline V gene, CDR1 is LNHDA and CDR2 is SQIVND (reference sequence). The CDR3 sequence is CASSRNPGSQGPMNTEAFF. As DNA, the CDR3 is TGTGCCAGTAGTAGAAACCCAGGGTCCCAAGGACCGATGAACACTGAAGCTTTCTTT.

The chain joins TRBV5-4 to TRBJ1-3; possible D gene TRBD1, 5 bases. The germline V gene has CDR1 SGHNT and CDR2 YYREEE (reference sequence). V was cut by 3 bases and J by 0 bases, with 10 bases left in between. This CDR3 has 15 amino acids. In DNA form, the CDR3 reads TGTGCCAGCAGCTCGCGGGGGAGCTCTGGAAACACCATATATTTT. As protein: CASSSRGSSGNTIYF.

The CDR3: CASRLAGGDNEQFF. DNA of the CDR3: TGCGCCAGCAGACTAGCGGGAGGGGACAATGAGCAGTTCTTC. This chain links TRBV5-1 with TRBJ2-1; 13 bases line up with TRBD2. Losses at the gene ends were 5 bases for V and 5 bases for J; bases not matched to a gene: 1. CDR1 and CDR2 (germline): SGHRS, YFSETQ. The CDR3 covers 14 residues.

The chain carries TRBV7-2 and TRBJ2-7, with a weak D call TRBD2 (5 bases). This CDR3 is built from 13 residues. V was trimmed by 1 base and J by 4 bases, leaving 8 bases between them. Germline CDR1 and CDR2: SGHTA and FQGNSA. The CDR3 DNA sequence: TGTGCCAGCAGCTTAGTCGGGGTGTACGAGCAGTACTTC. As protein: CASSLVGVYEQYF.

This clone was detected only once. The V gene is TRBV5-1, the J gene TRBJ2-5; D is possibly TRBD1 (5 bases). The CDR3 is made up of 13 amino acids. V was shortened by 6 bases and J by 2 bases, with 11 bases between the two germline ends. Germline CDR1 reads SGHRS; CDR2 reads YFSETQ. CDR3 sequence (DNA): TGCGCCAGCACCAGGGCAGTACAAGAGACCCAGTACTTC. Translated, it gives CASTRAVQETQYF.

The CDR3 coding sequence is TGTGCCAGCAGCTTGGACAGAACTTCCTACGAGCAGTACTTC. This translates into CASSLDRTSYEQYF. The chain uses TRBV5-6 and TRBJ2-7; the D is unclear. Germline loops: CDR1 SGHDT, CDR2 YYEEEE. Trimming left V 0 bases short and J 1 base short, with 8 bases between. The CDR3 extends over 14 amino acids.

The sample holds one count of this clone. At the DNA level, this CDR3 is encoded by other sequences in the same sample as well. The CDR3 nucleotides are TGCGCCAGCAGCTTGGGGCAGGGAAGTCAGCCCCAGCATTTT. It is translated as CASSLGQGSQPQHF. V and J are TRBV5-1 and TRBJ1-5, with D maybe TRBD1 (5 bases). CDR1 and CDR2 from the germline V gene are SGHRS and YFSETQ. The CDR3 extends over 14 amino acids. The V gene lost 0 bases and the J gene lost 6 bases, with 10 bases spanning the gap. Supplemented by reference TRBV5-1 and TRBJ1-5, the full variable domain reads KAGVTQTPRYLIKTRGQQVTLSCSPISGHRSVSWYQQTPGQGLQFLFEYFSETQRNKGNFPGRFSGRQFSNSRSEMNVSTLELGDSALYLCASSLGQGSQPQHFGDGTRLSIL.

The chain joins TRBV7-6 to TRBJ2-7; 7 bases are a match to TRBD1. CDR3 length: 16 amino acids. Germline CDR1 and CDR2: SGHVS and FNYEAQ. With V trimmed by 2 bases and J by 4 bases, 11 bases remained unmatched. CDR3 nucleotides: TGTGCCAGCAGCTTAACGGCATCGCAGGGGGAGTACGAGCAGTACTTC. Protein sequence: CASSLTASQGEYEQYF.

The J gene is TRBJ1-1, the V gene TRBV6-6, with D hard to call. The CDR3 has 11 amino acids. V lost 7 bases and J 2 bases, leaving 5 bases between the germline ends. From germline, CDR1 is MNHNY and CDR2 SVGAGI (reference sequence). CDR3 nucleotide sequence: TGTGCCAGCACCTTAAACACTGAAGCTTTCTTT. Amino acids: CASTLNTEAFF.

The chain uses TRBV6-5 and TRBJ1-6, with 7 positions matching TRBD1. Germline lookup yields CDR1 MNHEY and CDR2 SVGAGI. Losses at the gene ends were 3 bases for V and 5 bases for J; bases not matched to a gene: 7. The CDR3 is 16 amino acids. CDR3 in amino acids: CASSYQQGRHNSPLHF. CDR3 bases: TGTGCCAGCAGTTATCAACAGGGGAGGCATAATTCACCCCTCCACTTT.

The chain uses TRBV2 and TRBJ2-6, with D maybe TRBD2 (7 bases). The V gene's germline CDR1 is SNHLY and CDR2 FYNNEI. Trimming removed 5 bases at V and 0 bases at J, with 8 bases between. This CDR3 comprises 15 residues. CDR3 residues: CASSRGGSGANVLTF. CDR3 nucleotides: TGTGCCAGCAGTAGGGGGGGCTCTGGGGCCAACGTCCTGACTTTC.

This rearrangement joins TRBV6-1 to TRBJ2-7; TRBD2 is a possible D gene (7 bases). Germline V gene lookup returns CDR1 MNHNS and CDR2 SASEGT. The CDR3 totals 14 residues. V lost 4 bases and J lost 5, with 15 bases in between. CDR3 sequence reads: CASSARGGSDEQYF. The CDR3 region has the DNA TGTGCCAGCAGTGCGAGGGGGGGGTCGGACGAGCAGTACTTC.

The CDR3 DNA reads TGTGCCAGCAGCCCCAGGACTAGCGGATACGAGCAGTACTTC. It specifies CASSPRTSGYEQYF. This sequence joins TRBV11-1 and TRBJ2-7; 10 nucleotides line up with TRBD2. Germline V lookup: CDR1 SGHAT, CDR2 FQDESV (reference sequence). CDR3 size: 14 residues. Trimming cost V 5 bases and J 4 bases; bases outside gene matches: 5.

The V call is TRBV27, the J call TRBJ2-3; D possibly corresponds to TRBD1 (6 bases). Germline lookup yields CDR1 MNHEY and CDR2 SMNVEV (reference sequence). V lost 4 bases and J 4 bases, leaving 18 bases between the germline ends. The CDR3 has 16 amino acids. The CDR3 DNA reads as TGTGCCAGCAGTTCGGTACAGGGTAAGGGTCCAGATACGCAGTATTTT. It specifies CASSSVQGKGPDTQYF.

The chain recombines TRBV28 with TRBJ2-7, with 7 bases lining up with TRBD1. The ends lost 3 bases at V and 5 bases at J; junction bases unmatched: 10. The CDR3 extends over 15 amino acids. Germline V gives CDR1 MDHEN, CDR2 SYDVKM. Here the CDR3 reads CASSLIGQGEHEQYF. DNA of the CDR3: TGTGCCAGCAGTTTGATTGGGCAGGGGGAACACGAGCAGTACTTC.

This clone came up once. The chain combines TRBV5-1 with TRBJ2-2; tentative D call: TRBD2 (5 bases). CDR1 and CDR2 from the germline V gene are SGHRS and YFSETQ. V shed 0 bases and J shed 5 bases, with 11 bases lying between them. The CDR3 is 15 amino acids. The CDR3 nucleotides are TGCGCCAGCAGCTTGGCCGCCAGAGGGACCGGGGAGCTGTTTTTT. This sequence encodes CASSLAARGTGELFF.

This chain joins TRBV30 and TRBJ2-5; tentatively, D is TRBD1 (5 bases). Trimming shortened V by 5 bases and J by 3 bases, and 10 bases separated the two germline ends. From germline, CDR1 is GTSNPN and CDR2 SVGIG (reference sequence). This CDR3 has 12 residues. In nucleotides, the CDR3 is TGTGCCTGGGGCTTGACAGAAGAGACCCAGTACTTC. Translation gives CAWGLTEETQYF.

The chain joins TRBV6-1 to TRBJ2-2; 8 nucleotides agree with TRBD2. V was clipped by 6 bases and J by 5 bases; unmatched bases: 2. There are 13 residues in the CDR3. CDR1 is MNHNS, CDR2 SASEGT, per germline. CDR3 DNA sequence: TGTGCCAGCAGCTCTAGCGGGACCGGGGAGCTGTTTTTT. Translating gives CASSSSGTGELFF.